This T cell receptor (beta chain) was documented in a study of blood T cells in healthy people across ages. Through a sample-barcoded 5' primer and a J-beta primer mix, a second PCR was run for roughly 7 to 11 cycles. TCRdb redid the calling of the 5' RACE reads with MiXCR, one entry per CDR3 protein. The table records 800,000 to 900,000 distinct CDR3 sequences, roughly 60% of them present only once. With V trimmed by 1 base and J by 4 bases, 9 bases remained unmatched. Looked up from germline, CDR1 is DFQATT and CDR2 is SNEGSKA (reference sequence). The CDR3 contains 15 residues. The chain combines TRBV20-1 with TRBJ2-7, with 8 bases matching TRBD2. Sequenced sample: blood. The TCR sequence derives from a man aged 30 to 45 in good health. The CDR3 region is CSARGKAGALYEQYF. CDR3 sequence (DNA): TGCAGTGCTAGAGGGAAAGCGGGGGCGCTTTACGAGCAGTACTTC.